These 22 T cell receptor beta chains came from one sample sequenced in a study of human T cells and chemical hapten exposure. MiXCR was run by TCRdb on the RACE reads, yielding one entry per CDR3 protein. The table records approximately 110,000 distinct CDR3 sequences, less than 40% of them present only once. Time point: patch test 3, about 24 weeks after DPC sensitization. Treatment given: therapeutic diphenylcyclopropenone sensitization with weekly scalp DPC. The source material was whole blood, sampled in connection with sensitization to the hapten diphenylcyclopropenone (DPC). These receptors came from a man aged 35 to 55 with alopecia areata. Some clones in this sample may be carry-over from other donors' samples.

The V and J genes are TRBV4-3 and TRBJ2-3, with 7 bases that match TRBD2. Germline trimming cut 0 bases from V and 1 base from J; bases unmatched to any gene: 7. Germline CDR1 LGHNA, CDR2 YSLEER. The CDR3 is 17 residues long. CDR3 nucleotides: TGCGCCAGCAGCCAAGACTCCCGCACTAGCGGCACAGATACGCAGTATTTT. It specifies CASSQDSRTSGTDTQYF.

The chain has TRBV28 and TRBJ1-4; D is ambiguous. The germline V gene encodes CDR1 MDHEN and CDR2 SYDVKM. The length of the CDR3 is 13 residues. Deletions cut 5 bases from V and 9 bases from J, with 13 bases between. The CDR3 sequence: CASSAIFTQKLFF. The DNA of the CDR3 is TGTGCCAGCAGTGCCATTTTCACCCAAAAACTGTTTTTT.

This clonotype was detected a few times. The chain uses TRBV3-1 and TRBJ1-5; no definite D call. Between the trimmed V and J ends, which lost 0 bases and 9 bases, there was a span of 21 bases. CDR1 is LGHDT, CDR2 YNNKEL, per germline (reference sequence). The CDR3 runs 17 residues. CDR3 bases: TGTGCCAGCAGCCAAGAACTCTCGGCTCCTCCTAGACTGCCCCAGCATTTT. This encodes CASSQELSAPPRLPQHF.

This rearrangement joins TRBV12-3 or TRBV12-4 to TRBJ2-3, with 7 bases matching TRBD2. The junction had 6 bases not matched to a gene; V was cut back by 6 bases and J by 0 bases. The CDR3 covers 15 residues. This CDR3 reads CASRPSGSSTDTQYF. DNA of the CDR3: TGTGCCAGCAGACCTAGCGGTTCTAGCACAGATACGCAGTATTTT.

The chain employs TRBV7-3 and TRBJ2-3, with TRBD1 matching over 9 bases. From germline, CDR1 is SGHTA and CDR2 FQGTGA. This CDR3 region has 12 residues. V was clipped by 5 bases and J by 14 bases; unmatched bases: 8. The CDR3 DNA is TGTGCCAGCAGCGCGGGGGACAGGGTTTCGTATTTT. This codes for CASSAGDRVSYF.

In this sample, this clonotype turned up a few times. The CDR3 loop is CASSLTNPNYGYTF. As DNA, the CDR3 is TGCGCCAGCAGTCTCACGAATCCTAACTATGGCTACACCTTC. This rearrangement joins TRBV5-1 to TRBJ1-2; D is unclear. Germline CDR1 reads SGHRS; CDR2 reads YFSETQ. The CDR3 contains 14 residues. Trimming shortened V by 5 bases and J by 0 bases, and 11 bases separated the two germline ends.

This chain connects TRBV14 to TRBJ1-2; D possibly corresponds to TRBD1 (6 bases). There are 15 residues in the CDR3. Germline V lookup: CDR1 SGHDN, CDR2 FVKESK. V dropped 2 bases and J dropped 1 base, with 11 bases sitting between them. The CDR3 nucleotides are TGTGCCAGCAGCCAAAGAGGACAGCATAACTATGGCTACACCTTC. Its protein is CASSQRGQHNYGYTF.

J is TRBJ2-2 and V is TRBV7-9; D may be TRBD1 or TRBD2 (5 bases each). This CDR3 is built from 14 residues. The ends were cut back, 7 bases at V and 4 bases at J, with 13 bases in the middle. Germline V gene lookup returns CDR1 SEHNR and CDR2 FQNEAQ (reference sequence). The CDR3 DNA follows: TGTGCCAGCACCCACGGGGCTAGCACCGGGGAGCTGTTTTTT. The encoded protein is CASTHGASTGELFF.

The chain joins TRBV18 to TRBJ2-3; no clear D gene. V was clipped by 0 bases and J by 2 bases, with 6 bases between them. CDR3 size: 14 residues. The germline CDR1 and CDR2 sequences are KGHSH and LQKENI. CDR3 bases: TGTGCCAGCTCACCACCTGATGTCACAGATACGCAGTATTTT. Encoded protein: CASSPPDVTDTQYF.

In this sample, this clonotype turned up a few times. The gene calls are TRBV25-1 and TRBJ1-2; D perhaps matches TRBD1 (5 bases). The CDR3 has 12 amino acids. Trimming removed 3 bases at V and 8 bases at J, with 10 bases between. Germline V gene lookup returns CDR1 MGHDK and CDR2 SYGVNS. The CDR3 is CASSEGLQGYTF. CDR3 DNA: TGTGCCAGCAGTGAGGGGCTTCAGGGCTACACCTTC.

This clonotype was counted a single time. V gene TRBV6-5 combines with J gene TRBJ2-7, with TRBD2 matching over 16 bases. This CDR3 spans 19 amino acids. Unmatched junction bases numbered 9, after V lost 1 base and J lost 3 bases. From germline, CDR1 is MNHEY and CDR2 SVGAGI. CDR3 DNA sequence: TGTGCCAGCAGTTACTTTCCGGGACTAGCGGGAGGGCCTTACTACGAGCAGTACTTC. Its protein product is CASSYFPGLAGGPYYEQYF.

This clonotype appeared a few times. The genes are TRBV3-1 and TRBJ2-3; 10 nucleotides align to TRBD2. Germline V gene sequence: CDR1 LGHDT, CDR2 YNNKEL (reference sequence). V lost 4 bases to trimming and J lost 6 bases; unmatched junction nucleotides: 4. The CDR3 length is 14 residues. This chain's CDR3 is CASSPGTSDDTQYF. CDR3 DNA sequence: TGTGCCAGCAGCCCGGGGACTAGCGATGATACGCAGTATTTT.

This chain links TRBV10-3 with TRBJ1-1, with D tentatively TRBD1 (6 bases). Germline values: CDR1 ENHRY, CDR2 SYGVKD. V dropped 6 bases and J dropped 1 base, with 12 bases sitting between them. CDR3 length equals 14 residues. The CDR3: CAIRAQGPNTEAFF. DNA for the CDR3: TGTGCCATCAGGGCACAGGGACCGAACACTGAAGCTTTCTTT.

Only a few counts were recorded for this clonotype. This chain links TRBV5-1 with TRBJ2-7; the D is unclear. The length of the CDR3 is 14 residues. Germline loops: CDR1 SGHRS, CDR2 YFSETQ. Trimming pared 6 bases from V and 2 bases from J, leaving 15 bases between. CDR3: CASNGLGSTYEQYF. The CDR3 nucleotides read TGCGCCAGCAACGGCTTGGGCAGTACCTACGAGCAGTACTTC.

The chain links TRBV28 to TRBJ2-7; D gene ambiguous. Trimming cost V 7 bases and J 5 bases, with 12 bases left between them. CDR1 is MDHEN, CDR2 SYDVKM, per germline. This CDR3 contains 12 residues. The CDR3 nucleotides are TGTGCCAGCACCGAAAAACGGCACGAGCAGTACTTC. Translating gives CASTEKRHEQYF.

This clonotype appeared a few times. CDR3 sequence reads: CAHDVGAGTDTQYF. The CDR3 DNA sequence: TGTGCCCACGACGTCGGGGCCGGCACAGATACGCAGTATTTT. V is TRBV7-9 and J is TRBJ2-3; the D call may be TRBD1 or TRBD2 (5 bases each). Between the trimmed V and J ends, which lost 11 bases and 1 base, there was a span of 16 bases. Per germline, CDR1 SEHNR and CDR2 FQNEAQ (reference sequence). The CDR3 consists of 14 residues.

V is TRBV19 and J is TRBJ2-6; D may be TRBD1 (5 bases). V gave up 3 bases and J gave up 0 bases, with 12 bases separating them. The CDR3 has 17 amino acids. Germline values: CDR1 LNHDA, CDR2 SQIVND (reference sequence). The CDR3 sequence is CASSIATDLSGANVLTF. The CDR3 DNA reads TGTGCCAGTAGTATTGCGACAGACCTCTCTGGGGCCAACGTCCTGACTTTC.

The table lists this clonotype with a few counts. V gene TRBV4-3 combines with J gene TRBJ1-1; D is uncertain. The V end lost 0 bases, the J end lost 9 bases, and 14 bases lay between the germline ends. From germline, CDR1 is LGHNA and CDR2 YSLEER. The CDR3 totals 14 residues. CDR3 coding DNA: TGCGCCAGCAGCCAAGAGAGTCAAGCCCCCCAAGCTTTCTTT. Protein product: CASSQESQAPQAFF.

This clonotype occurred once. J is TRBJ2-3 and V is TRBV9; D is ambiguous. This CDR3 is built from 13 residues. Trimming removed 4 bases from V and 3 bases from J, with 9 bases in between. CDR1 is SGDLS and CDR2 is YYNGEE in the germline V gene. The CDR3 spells CASSPRPTDTQYF. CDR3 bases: TGTGCCAGCAGCCCCCGACCTACAGATACGCAGTATTTT.

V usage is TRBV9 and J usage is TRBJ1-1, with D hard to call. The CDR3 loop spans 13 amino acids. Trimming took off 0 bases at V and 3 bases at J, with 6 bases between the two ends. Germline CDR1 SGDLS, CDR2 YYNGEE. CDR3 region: CASSVGSYTEAFF. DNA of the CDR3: TGTGCCAGCAGCGTAGGATCCTACACTGAAGCTTTCTTT.

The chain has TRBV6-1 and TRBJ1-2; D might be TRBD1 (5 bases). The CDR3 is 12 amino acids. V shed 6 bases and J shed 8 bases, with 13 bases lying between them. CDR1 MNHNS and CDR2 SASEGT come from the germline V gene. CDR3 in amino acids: CASRDLSGGYTF. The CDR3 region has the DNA TGTGCCAGCAGGGATTTGTCAGGGGGCTACACCTTC.

CDR3 nucleotide sequence: TGTGCCAGCAGCCAAGATCCCGGACGAGCCCAAGAGACCCAGTACTTC. As protein: CASSQDPGRAQETQYF. V gene TRBV4-2 combines with J gene TRBJ2-5; D remains unclear. From germline, CDR1 is LGHNA and CDR2 YNFKEQ. The V gene lost 0 bases and the J gene lost 1 base, with 12 bases spanning the gap. This CDR3 region has 16 residues.